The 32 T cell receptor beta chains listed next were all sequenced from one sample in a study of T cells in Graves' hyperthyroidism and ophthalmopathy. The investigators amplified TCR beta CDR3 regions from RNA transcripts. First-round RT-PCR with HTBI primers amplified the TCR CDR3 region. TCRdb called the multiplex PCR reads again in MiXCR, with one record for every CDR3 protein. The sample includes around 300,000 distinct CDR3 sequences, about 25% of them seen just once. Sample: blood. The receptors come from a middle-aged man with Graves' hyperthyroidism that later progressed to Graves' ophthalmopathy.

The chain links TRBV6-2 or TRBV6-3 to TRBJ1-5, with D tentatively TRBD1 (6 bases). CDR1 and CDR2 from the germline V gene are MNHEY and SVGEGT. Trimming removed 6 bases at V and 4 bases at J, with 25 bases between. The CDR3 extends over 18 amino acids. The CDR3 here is CASRGDTDDLPTNQPQHF. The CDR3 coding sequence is TGTGCCAGCAGGGGGGACACCGACGACCTCCCAACGAATCAGCCCCAGCATTTT.

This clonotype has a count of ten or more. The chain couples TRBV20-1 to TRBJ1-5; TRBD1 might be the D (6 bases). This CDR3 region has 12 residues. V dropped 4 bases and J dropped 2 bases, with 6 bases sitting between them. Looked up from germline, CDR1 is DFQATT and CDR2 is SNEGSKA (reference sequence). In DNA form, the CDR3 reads TGCAGTGCTACAGGGGGCAATCAGCCCCAGCATTTT. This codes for CSATGGNQPQHF.

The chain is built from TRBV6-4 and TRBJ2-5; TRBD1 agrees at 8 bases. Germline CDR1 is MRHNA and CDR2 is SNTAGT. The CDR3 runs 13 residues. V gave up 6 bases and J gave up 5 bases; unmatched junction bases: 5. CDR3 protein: CASRAGGIETQYF. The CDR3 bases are TGTGCCAGCAGGGCAGGGGGCATTGAGACCCAGTACTTC.

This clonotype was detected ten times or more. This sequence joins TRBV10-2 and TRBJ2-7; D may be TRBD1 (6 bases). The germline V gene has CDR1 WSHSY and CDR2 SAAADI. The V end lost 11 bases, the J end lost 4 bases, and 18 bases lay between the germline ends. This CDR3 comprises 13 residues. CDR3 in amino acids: CAVEDRKSYEQYF. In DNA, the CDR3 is TGCGCCGTAGAGGACAGAAAGTCTTACGAGCAGTACTTC.

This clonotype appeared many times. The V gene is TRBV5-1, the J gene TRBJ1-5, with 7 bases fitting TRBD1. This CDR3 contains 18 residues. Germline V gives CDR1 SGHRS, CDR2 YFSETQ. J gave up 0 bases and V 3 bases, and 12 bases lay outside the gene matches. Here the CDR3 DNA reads TGCGCCAGCAGCTGTCCCGGGACAGTCTATCATAGCAATCAGCCCCAGCATTTT. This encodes CASSCPGTVYHSNQPQHF.

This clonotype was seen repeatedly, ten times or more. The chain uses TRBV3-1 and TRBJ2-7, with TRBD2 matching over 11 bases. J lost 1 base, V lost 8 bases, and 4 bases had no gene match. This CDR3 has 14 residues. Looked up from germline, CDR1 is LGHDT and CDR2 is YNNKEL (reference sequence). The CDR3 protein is CASRIAGGSYEQYF. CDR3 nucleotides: TGTGCCAGCCGGATAGCGGGAGGGTCCTACGAGCAGTACTTC.

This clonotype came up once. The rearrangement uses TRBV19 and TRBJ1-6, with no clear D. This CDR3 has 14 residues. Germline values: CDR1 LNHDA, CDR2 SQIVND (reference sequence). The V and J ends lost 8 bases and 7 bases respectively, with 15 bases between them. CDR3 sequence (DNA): TGTGCCAGTGGCCAAGAGAGCACAAATTCACCCCTCCACTTT. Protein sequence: CASGQESTNSPLHF.

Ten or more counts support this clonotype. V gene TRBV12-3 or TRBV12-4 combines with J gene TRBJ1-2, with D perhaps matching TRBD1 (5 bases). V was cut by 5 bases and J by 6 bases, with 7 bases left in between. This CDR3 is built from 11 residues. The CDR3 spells CASSPRDGYTF. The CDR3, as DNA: TGTGCCAGCAGTCCCAGGGATGGCTACACCTTC.

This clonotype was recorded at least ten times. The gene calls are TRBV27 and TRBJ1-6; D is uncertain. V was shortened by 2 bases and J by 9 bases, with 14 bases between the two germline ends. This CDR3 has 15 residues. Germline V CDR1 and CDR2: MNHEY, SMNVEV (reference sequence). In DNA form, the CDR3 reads TGTGCCAGCAGTTTAAAGATTTGGGCAATTTCACCCCTCCACTTT. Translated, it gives CASSLKIWAISPLHF.

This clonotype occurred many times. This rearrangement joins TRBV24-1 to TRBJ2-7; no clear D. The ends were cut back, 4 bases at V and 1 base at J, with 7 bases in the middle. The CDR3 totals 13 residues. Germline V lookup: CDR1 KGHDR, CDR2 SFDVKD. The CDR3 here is CATSEPVSYEQYF. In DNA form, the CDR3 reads TGTGCCACCAGTGAGCCGGTATCCTACGAGCAGTACTTC.

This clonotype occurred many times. The CDR3 coding sequence is TGTGCCAGCAGCCAAGTTGTGCTAGCGGGAGGTGAGCAGTACTTC. It encodes CASSQVVLAGGEQYF. The rearrangement links TRBV14 to TRBJ2-7; TRBD2 matches 11 bases. V lost 1 base and J lost 7; bases outside the gene matches: 6. The CDR3 is made up of 15 amino acids. In germline, CDR1 is SGHDN, CDR2 FVKESK.

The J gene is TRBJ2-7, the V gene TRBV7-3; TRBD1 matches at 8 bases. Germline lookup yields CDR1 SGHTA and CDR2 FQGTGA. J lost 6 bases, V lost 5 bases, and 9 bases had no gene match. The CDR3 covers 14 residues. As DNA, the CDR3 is TGTGCCAGCAGCCCAAGGACAGGGTATCGCGAGCAGTACTTC. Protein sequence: CASSPRTGYREQYF.

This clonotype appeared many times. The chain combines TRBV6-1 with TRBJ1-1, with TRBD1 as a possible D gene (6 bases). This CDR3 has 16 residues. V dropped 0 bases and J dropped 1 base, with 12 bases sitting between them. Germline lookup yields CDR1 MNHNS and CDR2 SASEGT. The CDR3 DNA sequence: TGTGCCAGCAGTGAAGCTGGGACACGCGGGAACACTGAAGCTTTCTTT. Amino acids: CASSEAGTRGNTEAFF.

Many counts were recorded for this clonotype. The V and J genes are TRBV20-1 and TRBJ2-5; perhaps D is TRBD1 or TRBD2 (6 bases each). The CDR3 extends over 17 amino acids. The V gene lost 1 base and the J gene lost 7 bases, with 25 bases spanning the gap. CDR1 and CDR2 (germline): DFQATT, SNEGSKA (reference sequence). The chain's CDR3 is CSARARRGTDSAWTQYF. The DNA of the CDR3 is TGCAGTGCTAGAGCCCGGAGGGGCACGGACAGTGCGTGGACCCAGTACTTC.

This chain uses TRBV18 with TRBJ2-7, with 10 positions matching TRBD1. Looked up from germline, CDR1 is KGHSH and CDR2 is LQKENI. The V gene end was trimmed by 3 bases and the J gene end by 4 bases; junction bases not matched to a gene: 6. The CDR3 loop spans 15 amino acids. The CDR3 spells CASSPRTGGSYEQYF. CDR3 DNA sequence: TGTGCCAGCTCACCCCGGACAGGGGGATCTTACGAGCAGTACTTC.

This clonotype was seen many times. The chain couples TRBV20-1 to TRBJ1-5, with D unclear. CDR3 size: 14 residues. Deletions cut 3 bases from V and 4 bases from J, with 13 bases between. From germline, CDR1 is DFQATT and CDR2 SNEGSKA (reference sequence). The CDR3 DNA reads TGCAGTGCTAGGGCAGTCGATTATAATCAGCCCCAGCATTTT. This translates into CSARAVDYNQPQHF.

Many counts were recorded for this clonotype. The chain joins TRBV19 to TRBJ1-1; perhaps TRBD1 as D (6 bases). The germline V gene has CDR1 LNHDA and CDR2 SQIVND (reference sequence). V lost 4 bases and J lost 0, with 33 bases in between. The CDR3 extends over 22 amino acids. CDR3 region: CASSKPYWGDTYNPKMNTEAFF. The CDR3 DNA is TGTGCCAGTAGTAAACCTTACTGGGGGGACACCTACAACCCCAAAATGAACACTGAAGCTTTCTTT.

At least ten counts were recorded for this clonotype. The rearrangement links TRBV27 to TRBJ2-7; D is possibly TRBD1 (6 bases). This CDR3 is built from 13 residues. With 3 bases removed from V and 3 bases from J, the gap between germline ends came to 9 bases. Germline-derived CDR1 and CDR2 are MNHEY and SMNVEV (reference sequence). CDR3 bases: TGTGCCAGCAGTTTGACAGGACTCTACGAGCAGTACTTC. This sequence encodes CASSLTGLYEQYF.

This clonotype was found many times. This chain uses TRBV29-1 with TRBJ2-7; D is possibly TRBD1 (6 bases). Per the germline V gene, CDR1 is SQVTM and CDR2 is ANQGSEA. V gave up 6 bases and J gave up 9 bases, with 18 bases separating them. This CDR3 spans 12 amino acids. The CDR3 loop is CSVPLQGLGQYF. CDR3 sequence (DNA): TGCAGCGTCCCCCTTCAGGGGCTGGGGCAGTACTTC.

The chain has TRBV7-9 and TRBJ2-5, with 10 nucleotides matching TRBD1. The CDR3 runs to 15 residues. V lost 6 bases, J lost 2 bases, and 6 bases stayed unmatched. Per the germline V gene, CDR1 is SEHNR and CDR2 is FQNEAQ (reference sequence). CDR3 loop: CASSQGQGTQETQYF. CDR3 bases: TGTGCCAGCAGTCAGGGACAGGGGACACAAGAGACCCAGTACTTC. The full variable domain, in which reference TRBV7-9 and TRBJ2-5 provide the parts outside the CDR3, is DTGVSQNPRHKITKRGQNVTFRCDPISEHNRLYWYRQTLGQGPEFLTYFQNEAQLEKSRLLSDRFSAERPKGSFSTLEIQRTEQGDSAMYLCASSQGQGTQETQYFGPGTRLLVL.

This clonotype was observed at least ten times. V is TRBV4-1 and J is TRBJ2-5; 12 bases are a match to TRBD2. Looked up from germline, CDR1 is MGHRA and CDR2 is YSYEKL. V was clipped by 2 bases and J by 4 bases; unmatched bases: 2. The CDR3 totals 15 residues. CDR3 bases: TGCGCCAGCAGCCAAACGGGACTAGCGGGAGAGACCCAGTACTTC. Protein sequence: CASSQTGLAGETQYF.

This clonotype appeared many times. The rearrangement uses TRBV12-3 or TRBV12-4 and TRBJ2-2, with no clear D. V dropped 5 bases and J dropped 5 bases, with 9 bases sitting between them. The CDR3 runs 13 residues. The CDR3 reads CASSKIMTGELFF. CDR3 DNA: TGTGCCAGCAGTAAAATCATGACCGGGGAGCTGTTTTTT.

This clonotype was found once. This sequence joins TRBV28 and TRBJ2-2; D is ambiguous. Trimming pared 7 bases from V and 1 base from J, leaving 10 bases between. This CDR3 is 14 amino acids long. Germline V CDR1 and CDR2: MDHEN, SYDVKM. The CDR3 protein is CASMNNLNTGELFF. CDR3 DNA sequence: TGTGCCAGCATGAACAACTTGAACACCGGGGAGCTGTTTTTT. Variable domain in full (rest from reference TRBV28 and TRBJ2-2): DVKVTQSSRYLVKRTGEKVFLECVQDMDHENMFWYRQDPGLGLRLIYFSYDVKMKEKGDIPEGYSVSREKKERFSLILESASTNQTSMYLCASMNNLNTGELFFGEGSRLTVL.

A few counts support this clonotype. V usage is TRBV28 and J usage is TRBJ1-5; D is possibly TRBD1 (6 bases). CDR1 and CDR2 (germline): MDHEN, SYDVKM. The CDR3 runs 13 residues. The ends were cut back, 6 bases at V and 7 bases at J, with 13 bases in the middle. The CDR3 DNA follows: TGTGCCAGCAGCCGAGGACAGAACCAGCCCCAGCATTTT. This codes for CASSRGQNQPQHF.

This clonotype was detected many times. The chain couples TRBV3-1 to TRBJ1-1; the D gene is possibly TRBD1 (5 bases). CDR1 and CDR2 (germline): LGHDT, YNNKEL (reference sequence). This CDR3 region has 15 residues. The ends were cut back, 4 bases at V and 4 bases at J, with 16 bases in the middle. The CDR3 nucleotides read TGTGCCAGCAGCCCGTCGTCGGCCGGGGGCACTGAAGCTTTCTTT. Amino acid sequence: CASSPSSAGGTEAFF. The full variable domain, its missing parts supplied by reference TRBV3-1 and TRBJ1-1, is DTAVSQTPKYLVTQMGNDKSIKCEQNLGHDTMYWYKQDSKKFLKIMFSYNNKELIINETVPNRFSPKSPDKAHLNLHINSLELGDSAVYFCASSPSSAGGTEAFFGQGTRLTVV.

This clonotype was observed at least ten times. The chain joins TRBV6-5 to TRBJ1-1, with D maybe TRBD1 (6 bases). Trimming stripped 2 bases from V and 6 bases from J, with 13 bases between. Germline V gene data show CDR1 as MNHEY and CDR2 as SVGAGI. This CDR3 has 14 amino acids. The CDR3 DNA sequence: TGTGCCAGCAGTTACGGGGGCCGTTCAGCTGAAGCTTTCTTT. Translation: CASSYGGRSAEAFF.

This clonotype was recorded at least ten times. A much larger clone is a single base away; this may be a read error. The CDR3 here is CSVPAGVMNTEALF. For the CDR3, the DNA is TGCAGCGTACCAGCAGGGGTGATGAACACTGAAGCTCTCTTT. The chain is built from TRBV29-1 and TRBJ1-1; maybe TRBD1 (6 bases). CDR3 length: 14 residues. Germline V CDR1 and CDR2: SQVTM, ANQGSEA. Full variable domain (remainder filled in from reference TRBV29-1 and TRBJ1-1): SAVISQKPSRDICQRGTSLTIQCQVDSQVTMMFWYRQQPGQSLTLIATANQGSEATYESGFVIDKFPISRPNLTFSTLTVSNMSPEDSSIYLCSVPAGVMNTEALFGQGTRLTVV.

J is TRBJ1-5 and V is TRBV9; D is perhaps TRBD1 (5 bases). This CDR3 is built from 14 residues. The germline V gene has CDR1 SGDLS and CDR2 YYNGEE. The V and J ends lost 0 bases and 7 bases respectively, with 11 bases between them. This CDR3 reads CASSVGTGGQPQHF. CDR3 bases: TGTGCCAGCAGCGTAGGAACAGGTGGCCAGCCCCAGCATTTT.

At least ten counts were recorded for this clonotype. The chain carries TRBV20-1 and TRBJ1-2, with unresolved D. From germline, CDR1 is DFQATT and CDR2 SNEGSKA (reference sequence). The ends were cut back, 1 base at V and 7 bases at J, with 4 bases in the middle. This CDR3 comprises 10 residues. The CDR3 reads CSARGGGYTF. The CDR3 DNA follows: TGCAGTGCTAGAGGAGGTGGCTACACCTTC.

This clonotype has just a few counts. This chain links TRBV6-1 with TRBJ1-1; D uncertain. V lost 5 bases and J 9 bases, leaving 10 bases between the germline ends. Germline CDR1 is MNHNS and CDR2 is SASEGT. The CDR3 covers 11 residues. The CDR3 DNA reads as TGTGCCAGCAGTACCGTCGGGAAAGCTTTCTTT. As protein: CASSTVGKAFF.

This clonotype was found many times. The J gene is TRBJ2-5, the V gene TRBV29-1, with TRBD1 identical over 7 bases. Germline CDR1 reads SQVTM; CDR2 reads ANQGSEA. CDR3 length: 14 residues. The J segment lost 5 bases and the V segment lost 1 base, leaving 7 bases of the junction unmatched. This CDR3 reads CSVEGQGSFETQYF. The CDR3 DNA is TGCAGCGTTGAAGGACAGGGAAGTTTTGAGACCCAGTACTTC.

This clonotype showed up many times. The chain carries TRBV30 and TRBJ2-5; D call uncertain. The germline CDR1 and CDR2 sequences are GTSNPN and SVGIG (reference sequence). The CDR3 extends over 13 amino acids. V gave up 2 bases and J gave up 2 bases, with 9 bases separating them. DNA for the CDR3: TGTGCCTGGAGTCCCGACCAACAAGAGACCCAGTACTTC. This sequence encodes CAWSPDQQETQYF.